This T cell receptor beta chain was obtained from a study of post-analysis software for immune sequencing data. General observations from the study: Elevated frequency relative to controls characterized four or five TRBV segments in patients, TRBV5-6, TRBV5-1 and TRBV20-1 among them.

V shed 7 bases, J shed 2 bases, and the junction held 5 bases outside the gene matches. The germline V gene encodes CDR1 LGHDT and CDR2 YNNKEL (reference sequence). CDR3 length: 13 residues. Each TCR beta cDNA library carried unique molecular identifiers. TCRdb re-derived calls from the PCR reads in MiXCR, one entry per CDR3 protein. The sample yields a few hundred thousand distinct CDR3 sequences, approximately 34% seen once. This clonotype was picked up a small number of times. The target antigen is unknown. What was sequenced was blood. The receptor comes from a girl aged 2-17 years with multiple sclerosis. The J gene is TRBJ2-7, the V gene TRBV3-1; 7 bases agree with TRBD1. CDR3 sequence: CASKGQTTYEQYF. The CDR3 DNA reads as TGTGCCAGCAAGGGACAGACAACCTACGAGCAGTACTTC.